The sequence of this T cell receptor beta chain was determined in a study of regulatory T cells in long-lasting Graves disease (dated by TCRdb to the early 2020s). Study-wide context: Patients with newly diagnosed Graves' disease had been on antithyroid drugs for under 3 months. Peripheral blood TCR sequencing and RNA sequencing compared persistent Graves' disease patients with newly diagnosed Graves' disease patients. The study was registered as a clinical trial and conducted in China. A total of about 33 samples underwent TCR sequencing, from around 13 patients with persistent Graves' disease and 20 or so patients with newly diagnosed Graves' disease.

General findings and caveats noted by the study authors: The small sample size was acknowledged by the authors as a limitation that may reduce accuracy. Compared with newly diagnosed patients, patients with persistent Graves' disease had lower TCR Shannon entropy and fewer highly expanded clones, which suggests clonal expansion. Only peripheral blood was studied, because thyroid tissue, the primary lesion, was inaccessible. More public clonotypes were shared among persistent patients (roughly 2,900) than among newly diagnosed patients (just under 1,000). Sequencing and analysis were limited to the TCR beta chain. Preferential use of TRBV28, TRBJ1-2 and TRBJ2-5 was observed in persistent disease, whereas TRBV20-1 and TRBJ2-1 were favored in newly diagnosed disease.

CDR1 SGHNT and CDR2 YENEEA were looked up in the germline V gene. The CDR3 sequence holds 14 residues, the cysteine and phenylalanine included. CDR3 DNA is the only sequence kept; it has 42 bases, read in frame from the first base. Relative to germline, V is 3 bases shorter and J is 4 bases shorter, with 12 bases between their ends. According to the study, the label for this sample's time point signals: newly diagnosed GD, antithyroid drugs for less than 3 months. For both TCR sequencing and RNA sequencing, RNA was extracted from PBMCs using TRIzol. Graves' disease was diagnosed according to American Thyroid Association guidelines. Recruitment of patients was carried out at an endocrinology department in Xi'an, China. From each patient, about 9 milliliters of peripheral blood was collected into an EDTA anticoagulant tube. Ficoll Paque Plus density gradient separation was used to isolate PBMCs, and no additional T cell sorting was done. RNA quality was checked with an Agilent 2100 Bioanalyzer and agarose gel, and concentration with a NanoDrop 2000.

This clonotype appeared many times. What this receptor recognizes is not known. Base-call qualities are not available, and no considerably larger clone is one nucleotide away. Libraries were built with multiplex PCR. The data were produced on an Illumina HiSeq 4000. TCR beta libraries were built with iRepertoire HTBI primers and Arm-PCR amplification of CDR3 regions. PCR products were gel purified before sequencing. Turning to the authors' computational methods: Across samples, fewer than 70 TRBV and around 15 TRBJ segments were identified and used for gene usage analysis of CDR3 amino acid clonotypes. Filtered high-quality paired reads were merged into contigs using COPE and FqMerger. BLAST was used to align contigs to IMGT TRBV, TRBD and TRBJ reference genes, with CDR3 defined following IMGT. Any clonotype with a frequency above 0.1% was classified as a highly expanded clone. Shannon entropy was used to measure repertoire diversity, and the Gini coefficient was used to measure V-J evenness. Clonotypes shared by more than one individual were considered public. TCRdb took the public reads, trimmed them with fastp at Q25, ran MiXCR for clone calling and kept in-frame beta chains. Under each unique CDR3 protein, matching rows form one entry showing the most common genes and DNA. TCRdb assigned the V and J calls; the authors' analysis was not used. The sample has roughly 320,000 distinct CDR3 sequences on record, 16% of them singletons. The leading ten clones occupy about 27% of the sample.

This same sample was also part of a study on T cells in Graves' hyperthyroidism and ophthalmopathy. Taken from the second paper: A patient counted as having stable Graves' hyperthyroidism if no progression to ophthalmopathy occurred over 18 months of follow-up. The hyperthyroidism patients were between 18 and 65 years old and newly diagnosed, with a disease duration of less than 2 months. Patients with uncontrolled infections, other autoimmune diseases, pregnancy or lactation were excluded. Diagnoses were established on the basis of clinical symptoms, serum thyroxine and TRAb, thyroid ultrasound, and orbital computed tomography. The TCR CDR3 was subjected to a first round of RT-PCR using the HTBI primer set and the Qiagen OneStep RT-PCR kit. Most expanded thyroid clonotypes (frequency above 0.001) were also detected in blood, a finding suggesting that blood repertoires may reflect thyroid immune responses. Ophthalmopathy was separated from stable hyperthyroidism by a 13 V-J signature model, with approximately 86% sensitivity and 81% to 82% specificity obtained in cross-validation and 80%/75% obtained in testing. During validation, the model predicted progression to ophthalmopathy a median of around 6 months ahead of onset, with almost 71% sensitivity and about 72% specificity. TCR V-J signatures able to tell the groups apart were searched for in a discovery cohort of 90 to 100 patients, of whom more than 40 had Graves' ophthalmopathy and more than 55 had stable Graves' hyperthyroidism. Prospective prediction of ophthalmopathy was tested in an independent validation cohort of 18 to 20 hyperthyroidism patients and 15 to 17 patients who later progressed to ophthalmopathy. The roughly 94 discovery patients were randomly divided into training and test sets at a 7:3 ratio. In about 6 Graves' hyperthyroidism patients, the study also compared T-cell repertoires from thyroid tissue with T-cell repertoires from blood. Once sampling was done, hyperthyroidism patients were given methimazole at a starting dose of 30 mg daily, whereas ophthalmopathy patients were given high-dose intravenous methylprednisolone. Libraries were constructed in a second round of multiplex PCR, after which size selection and purification were performed. Libraries were sequenced paired-end with 100 bp reads on an Illumina HiSeq2000. SOAPnuke was used to process the raw data, removing reads that contained adapters or uncalled bases, had a mean Phred below 15, or lacked an exact match to the constant primer or identifier. COPE v1.2.5 was used to merge high-quality paired reads, and clonotypes were defined as unique nucleotide sequences. MiTCR v1.1 was used to align the clonotypes against IMGT TRBV, TRBD and TRBJ reference segments. The analysis included only V-J combinations with a frequency above 0.0001, which together covered 99.2% of the repertoires. The TCS score was defined as F50 (clonal expansion) divided by E x V (chaos), with BLOSUM62-based TCRdist calculated between CDR3 peptides within each V-J. Welch's t-statistics and random forest reduced roughly 530 V-J features to fewer than 15, which were used in a naive Bayes classifier (R e1071). Sample size was not statistically predetermined, and blinding of investigators to group allocation was not performed. According to the paper, TCR Vbeta CDR3 sequencing was carried out on about 140 peripheral blood samples, which came from around 43 ophthalmopathy, roughly 75 hyperthyroidism and around 17 progressor patients.

The chain joins TRBV11-3 to TRBJ1-2, with no confidently assigned D gene. Sample: peripheral blood mononuclear cells (PBMCs), taken at new diagnosis, from a patient treated with antithyroid drugs. The origin of this receptor is a man aged 40-50 years with Graves disease. Donor details come from another sample of the same person, matched by shared clones. Read as DNA, the sequence is TGTGCCAGCAGCTTTGCTCGGAGTGGCTATGGCTACACCTTC. Its protein is CASSFARSGYGYTF. When the CDR3 is completed using the reference TRBV11-3 and TRBJ1-2 genes on either side, the full variable domain is EAGVVQSPRYKIIEKKQPVAFWCNPISGHNTLYWYLQNLGQGPELLIRYENEEAVDDSQLPKDRFSAERLKGVDSTLKIQPAELGDSAVYLCASSFARSGYGYTFGSGTRLTVV.